This T cell receptor (beta chain) was found in a study of blood T cell repertoires in COVID-19. The method was immunoSEQ multiplex PCR; TCRdb's version includes in-frame clones alone and lacks a portion of them. The sample has some 100,000 clones; approximately 90% are singletons. Germline CDR1 SGHTA, CDR2 FQGNSA. The CDR3 covers 15 residues. Trimming removed 5 bases from V and 3 bases from J; junction bases left unmatched: 5. The sample taken for sequencing was peripheral blood. This TCR was recovered from a human donor with acute or convalescent COVID-19. The donor label of this sample is uncertain. The chain joins TRBV7-2 to TRBJ2-7; TRBD2 agrees at 12 bases. The CDR3 nucleotides are TGTGCCAGCAGCCCTACTAGCGGGAGGTTCTACGAGCAGTACTTC. It yields the protein CASSPTSGRFYEQYF.